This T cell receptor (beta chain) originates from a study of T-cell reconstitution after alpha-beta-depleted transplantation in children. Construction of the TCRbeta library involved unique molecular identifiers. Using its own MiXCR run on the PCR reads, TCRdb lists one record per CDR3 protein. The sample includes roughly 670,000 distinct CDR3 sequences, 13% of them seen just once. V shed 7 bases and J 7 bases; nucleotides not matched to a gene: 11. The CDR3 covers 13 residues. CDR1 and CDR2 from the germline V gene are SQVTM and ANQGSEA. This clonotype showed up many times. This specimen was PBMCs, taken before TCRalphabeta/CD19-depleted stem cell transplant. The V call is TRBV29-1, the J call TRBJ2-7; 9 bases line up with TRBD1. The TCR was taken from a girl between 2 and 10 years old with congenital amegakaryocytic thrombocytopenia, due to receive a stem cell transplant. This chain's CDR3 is CSGNTGGSGEQYF. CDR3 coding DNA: TGCAGCGGAAATACAGGGGGCTCGGGGGAGCAGTACTTC.